A selection of T cell receptor beta chains follows, all from one sample in a study of spatial heterogeneity in lung cancer. TCRdb re-called the 5' RACE reads with MiXCR, one entry per CDR3 protein. In the table there are fewer than 15,000 distinct CDR3 sequences, around 5.8% of which are singletons. This material consisted of lung tumor tissue, taken at surgery. The origin of the receptors is a female donor with early-stage non-small cell lung cancer. CDR3s include the opening cysteine and the closing phenylalanine or tryptophan. D genes are given only for firm matches. Clone size is given as once, few or many counts, or a class when the clone is expanded.

>TRBJ1-1|-|many|TRBV6-2/TRBV6-3
CASSFRTGITEAFF
TGTGCCAGCAGTTTCCGTACAGGTATCACTGAAGCTTTCTTT
>TRBJ2-1|TRBD2|many|TRBV6-1
CASSEVGGGYNEQFF
TGTGCCAGCAGTGAAGTGGGGGGGGGTTACAATGAGCAGTTCTTC
>TRBJ2-7|-|many|TRBV6-1
CASREPGPGYEQYF
TGTGCCAGCAGAGAACCAGGGCCGGGCTACGAGCAGTACTTC
>TRBJ2-3|TRBD2|many|TRBV5-1
CASSLEMTSGTDTQYF
TGCGCCAGCAGCTTGGAGATGACTAGCGGCACAGATACGCAGTATTTT
>TRBJ1-4|TRBD1|many|TRBV6-1
CASILDRDNEKLFF
TGTGCCAGCATCCTGGACAGGGATAATGAAAAACTGTTTTTT
>TRBJ2-6|-|many|TRBV27
CASRRSGANVLTF
TGTGCCAGCAGGAGGTCTGGGGCCAACGTCCTGACTTTC
>TRBJ1-2|TRBD1|many|TRBV27
CASVRTGGASGYTF
TGTGCCAGCGTAAGGACAGGGGGCGCCTCTGGCTACACCTTC
>TRBJ2-1|-|medium-sized|TRBV5-1
CASSLAGGTEQFF
TGCGCCAGCAGCTTGGCGGGTGGGACCGAGCAGTTCTTC
>TRBJ1-6|-|many|TRBV4-1
CASRRSPRDNSPLHF
TGCGCCAGCAGGAGGTCCCCACGGGATAATTCACCCCTCCACTTT
>TRBJ2-2|-|many|TRBV6-1
CATFFTGELFF
TGTGCCACTTTTTTCACCGGGGAGCTGTTTTTT